This TCR beta chain came from a study of cytomegalovirus exposure and HLA in healthy donors. About the study: Assignment to the Caucasian-associated ancestry cluster applied to approximately 80% of the approximately 380 genotyped donors. Findings of the study overall: Accurate HLA-A and HLA-B prediction from TCR beta sequences was reported for most subjects. Highest at DRB1 and lowest at HLA-C, TCR association rates differed among HLA loci in a later analysis.

PCR primers comprised 60 Vbeta and 13 Jbeta primers. Sequenced by immunoSEQ multiplex PCR; TCRdb stores in-frame clones only, minus some. This sample yields about 130,000 clones, of which roughly 80% are seen a single time; roughly 4% belongs to the top ten. For this clone: Its antigen is undetermined.

Sequencing input: PBMCs. This clonotype was sampled from a man aged 18 to 29 in good health and CMV-seropositive.

This CDR3 reads CASSPSSGGVETQYF. The CDR3 DNA reads TGTGCCAGCAGCCCCTCTTCTGGAGGGGTCGAGACCCAGTACTTC. The V and J genes are TRBV7-9 and TRBJ2-5; TRBD2 might be the D (6 bases). Germline assignment: CDR1 SEHNR and CDR2 FQNEAQ (reference sequence). V lost 5 bases and J 5 bases, leaving 18 bases between the germline ends. The CDR3 has 15 amino acids. The full variable domain, its missing parts supplied by reference TRBV7-9 and TRBJ2-5, is DTGVSQNPRHKITKRGQNVTFRCDPISEHNRLYWYRQTLGQGPEFLTYFQNEAQLEKSRLLSDRFSAERPKGSFSTLEIQRTEQGDSAMYLCASSPSSGGVETQYFGPGTRLLVL.